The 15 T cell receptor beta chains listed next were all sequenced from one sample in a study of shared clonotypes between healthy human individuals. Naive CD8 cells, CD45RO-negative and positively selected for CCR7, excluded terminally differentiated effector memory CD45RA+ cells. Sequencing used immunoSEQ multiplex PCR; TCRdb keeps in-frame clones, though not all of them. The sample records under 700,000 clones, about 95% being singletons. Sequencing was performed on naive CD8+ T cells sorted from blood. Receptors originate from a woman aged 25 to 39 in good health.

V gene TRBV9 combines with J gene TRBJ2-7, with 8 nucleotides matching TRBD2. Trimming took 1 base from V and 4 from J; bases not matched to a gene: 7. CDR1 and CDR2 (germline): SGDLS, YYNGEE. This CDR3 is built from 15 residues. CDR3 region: CASSVKAGGGYEQYF. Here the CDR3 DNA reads TGTGCCAGCAGCGTAAAGGCGGGAGGAGGGTACGAGCAGTACTTC.

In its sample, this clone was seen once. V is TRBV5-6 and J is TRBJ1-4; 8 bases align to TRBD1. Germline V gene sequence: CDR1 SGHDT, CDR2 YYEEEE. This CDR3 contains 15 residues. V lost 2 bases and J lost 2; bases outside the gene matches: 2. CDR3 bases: TGTGCCAGCAGCTTCCGGGACAGGACTAATGAAAAACTGTTTTTT. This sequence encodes CASSFRDRTNEKLFF.

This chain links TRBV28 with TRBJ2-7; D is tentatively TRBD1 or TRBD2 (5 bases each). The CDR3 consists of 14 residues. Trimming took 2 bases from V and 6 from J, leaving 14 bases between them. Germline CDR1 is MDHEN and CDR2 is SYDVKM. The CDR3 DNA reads TGTGCCAGCAGTTTACGGACAACTGGGGGCGAGCAGTACTTC. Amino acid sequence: CASSLRTTGGEQYF.

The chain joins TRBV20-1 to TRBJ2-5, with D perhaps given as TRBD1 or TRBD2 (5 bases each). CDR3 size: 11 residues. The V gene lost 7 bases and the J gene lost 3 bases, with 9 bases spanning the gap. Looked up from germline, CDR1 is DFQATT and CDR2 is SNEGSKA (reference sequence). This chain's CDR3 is CSGWGKETQYF. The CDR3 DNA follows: TGCAGTGGCTGGGGGAAAGAGACCCAGTACTTC.

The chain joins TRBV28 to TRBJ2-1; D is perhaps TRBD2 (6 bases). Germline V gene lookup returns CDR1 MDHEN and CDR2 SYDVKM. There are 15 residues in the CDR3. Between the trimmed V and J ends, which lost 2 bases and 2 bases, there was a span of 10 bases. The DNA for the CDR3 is TGTGCCAGCAGTTTACCCGCGGGGCCCTACAATGAGCAGTTCTTC. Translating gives CASSLPAGPYNEQFF. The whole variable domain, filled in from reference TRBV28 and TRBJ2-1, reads DVKVTQSSRYLVKRTGEKVFLECVQDMDHENMFWYRQDPGLGLRLIYFSYDVKMKEKGDIPEGYSVSREKKERFSLILESASTNQTSMYLCASSLPAGPYNEQFFGPGTRLTVL.

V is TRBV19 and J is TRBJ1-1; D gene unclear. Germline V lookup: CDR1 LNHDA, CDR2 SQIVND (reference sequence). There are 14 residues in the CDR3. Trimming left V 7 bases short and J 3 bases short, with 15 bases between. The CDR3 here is CASMVGYGDTEAFF. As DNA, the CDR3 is TGTGCCAGTATGGTTGGGTATGGGGACACTGAAGCTTTCTTT. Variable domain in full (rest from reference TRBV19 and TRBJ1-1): DGGITQSPKYLFRKEGQNVTLSCEQNLNHDAMYWYRQDPGQGLRLIYYSQIVNDFQKGDIAEGYSVSREKKESFPLTVTSAQKNPTAFYLCASMVGYGDTEAFFGQGTRLTVV.

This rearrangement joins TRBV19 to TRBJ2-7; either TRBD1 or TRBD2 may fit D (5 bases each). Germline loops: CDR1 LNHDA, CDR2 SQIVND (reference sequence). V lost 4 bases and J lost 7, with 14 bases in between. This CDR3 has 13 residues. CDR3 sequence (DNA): TGTGCCAGTAGTACCGACCCGGGGCATGAGCAGTACTTC. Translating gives CASSTDPGHEQYF.

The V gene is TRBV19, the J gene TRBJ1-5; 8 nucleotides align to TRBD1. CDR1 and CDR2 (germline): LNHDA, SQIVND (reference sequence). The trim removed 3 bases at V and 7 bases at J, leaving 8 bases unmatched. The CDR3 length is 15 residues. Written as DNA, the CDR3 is TGTGCCAGTAGTATCAGTTCAGGGGGCCTGCAGCCCCAGCATTTT. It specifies CASSISSGGLQPQHF. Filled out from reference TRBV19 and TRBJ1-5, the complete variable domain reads DGGITQSPKYLFRKEGQNVTLSCEQNLNHDAMYWYRQDPGQGLRLIYYSQIVNDFQKGDIAEGYSVSREKKESFPLTVTSAQKNPTAFYLCASSISSGGLQPQHFGDGTRLSIL.

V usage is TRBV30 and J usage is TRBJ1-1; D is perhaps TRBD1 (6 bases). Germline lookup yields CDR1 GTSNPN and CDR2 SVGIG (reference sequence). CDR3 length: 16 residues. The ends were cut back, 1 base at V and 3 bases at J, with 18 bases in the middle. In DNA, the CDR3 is TGTGCCTGGAGTGGCGGACGGGGGGCAATGGACACTGAAGCTTTCTTT. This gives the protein CAWSGGRGAMDTEAFF.

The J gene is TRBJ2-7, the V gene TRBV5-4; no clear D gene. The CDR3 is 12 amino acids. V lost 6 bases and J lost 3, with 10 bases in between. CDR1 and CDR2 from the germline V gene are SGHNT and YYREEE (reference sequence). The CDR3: CASTQDGYEQYF. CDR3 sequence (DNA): TGTGCCAGCACCCAAGATGGCTACGAGCAGTACTTC.

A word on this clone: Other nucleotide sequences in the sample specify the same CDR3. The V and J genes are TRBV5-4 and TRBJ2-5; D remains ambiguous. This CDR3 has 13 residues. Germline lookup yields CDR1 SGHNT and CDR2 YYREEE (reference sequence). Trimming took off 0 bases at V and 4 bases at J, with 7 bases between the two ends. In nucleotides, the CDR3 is TGTGCCAGCAGCTTGGAAAGTACAGAGACCCAGTACTTC. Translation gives CASSLESTETQYF.

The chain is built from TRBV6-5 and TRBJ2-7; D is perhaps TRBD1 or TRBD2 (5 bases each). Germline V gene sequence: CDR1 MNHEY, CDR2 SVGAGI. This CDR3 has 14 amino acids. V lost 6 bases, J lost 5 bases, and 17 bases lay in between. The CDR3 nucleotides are TGTGCCAGCAGACGTCAAGGCAGGGACCACGAGCAGTACTTC. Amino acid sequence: CASRRQGRDHEQYF.

CDR3 in amino acids: CASSRGLAGVADEQYF. The CDR3 DNA is TGTGCCAGCAGCCGTGGACTAGCGGGAGTAGCTGACGAGCAGTACTTC. V usage is TRBV7-9 and J usage is TRBJ2-7; 13 bases fit TRBD2. With 5 bases clipped from V and 5 bases from J, the junction kept 9 bases outside the gene matches. The CDR3 consists of 16 residues. Per the germline V gene, CDR1 is SEHNR and CDR2 is FQNEAQ (reference sequence). Together with reference TRBV7-9 and TRBJ2-7, the CDR3 gives the full variable domain: DTGVSQNPRHKITKRGQNVTFRCDPISEHNRLYWYRQTLGQGPEFLTYFQNEAQLEKSRLLSDRFSAERPKGSFSTLEIQRTEQGDSAMYLCASSRGLAGVADEQYFGPGTRLTVT.

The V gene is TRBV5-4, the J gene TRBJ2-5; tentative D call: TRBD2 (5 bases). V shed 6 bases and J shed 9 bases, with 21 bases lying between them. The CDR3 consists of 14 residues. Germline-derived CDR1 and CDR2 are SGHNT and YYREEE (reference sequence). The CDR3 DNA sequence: TGTGCCAGCACTTCCCCCGGGGAAGTTGAGGCCCAGTACTTC. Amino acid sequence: CASTSPGEVEAQYF.

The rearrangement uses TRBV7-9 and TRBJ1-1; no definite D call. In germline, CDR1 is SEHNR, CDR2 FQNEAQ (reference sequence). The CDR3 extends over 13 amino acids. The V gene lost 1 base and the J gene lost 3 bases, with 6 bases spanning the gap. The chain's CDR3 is CASSLVSDTEAFF. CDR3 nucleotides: TGTGCCAGCAGCTTAGTATCTGACACTGAAGCTTTCTTT.